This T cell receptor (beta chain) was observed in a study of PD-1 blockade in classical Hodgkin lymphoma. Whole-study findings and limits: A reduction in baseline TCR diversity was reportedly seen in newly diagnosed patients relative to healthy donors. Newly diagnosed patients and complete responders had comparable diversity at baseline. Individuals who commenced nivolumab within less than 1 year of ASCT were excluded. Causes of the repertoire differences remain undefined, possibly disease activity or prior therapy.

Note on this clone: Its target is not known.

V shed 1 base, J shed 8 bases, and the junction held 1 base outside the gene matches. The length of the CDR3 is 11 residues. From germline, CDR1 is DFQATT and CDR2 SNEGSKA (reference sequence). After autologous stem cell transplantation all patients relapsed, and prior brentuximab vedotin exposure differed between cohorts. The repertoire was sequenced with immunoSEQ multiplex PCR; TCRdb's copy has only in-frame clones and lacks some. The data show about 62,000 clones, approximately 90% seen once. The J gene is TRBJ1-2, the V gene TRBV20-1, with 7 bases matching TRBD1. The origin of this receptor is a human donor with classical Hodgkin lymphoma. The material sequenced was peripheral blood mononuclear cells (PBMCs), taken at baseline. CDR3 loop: CSARVGGGYTF. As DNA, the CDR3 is TGCAGTGCTAGAGTAGGGGGCGGCTACACCTTC.